Each of the 32 T cell receptor beta chains below was sequenced from the same sample in a study of T-cell reconstitution after alpha-beta-depleted transplantation in children (dated by TCRdb to the mid-2010s). The receptor library was made with PCR. Data came from an Illumina HiSeq 2500. TCR library preparation used molecular barcoding, with unique molecular identifiers applied to normalize quantification of the TCRbeta repertoire. TCRdb itself trimmed the public reads at Q25 with fastp, ran MiXCR and retained productive beta chains. For every CDR3 protein sequence, its rows merge into one entry that carries the most common genes and DNA. The sample contains fewer than 250,000 distinct CDR3 sequences, less than 9% of them found a single time. In total, the top ten clones hold roughly 6% of the sample. The label giving this sample's treatment or condition can be read as: allogeneic hematopoietic cell transplantation with graft depleted of TCRalphabeta T cells and CD19 B cells.

Here the sequenced sample was PBMCs, mostly from graft donor cells, taken 180 days after TCRalphabeta/CD19-depleted stem cell transplant. The origin of the receptors is a male patient under 18 who had a stem cell transplant for acute lymphoblastic leukemia, so the T cells may come from the graft donor.

In its sample, this clonotype was seen many times. This chain uses TRBV10-3 with TRBJ2-2, with 7 nucleotides matching TRBD1. V lost 7 bases to trimming and J lost 7 bases; unmatched junction nucleotides: 9. This CDR3 spans 14 amino acids. Germline CDR1 reads ENHRY; CDR2 reads SYGVKD. The CDR3 nucleotides read TGTGCCATCACAGGGACAGCACCGGGCGGGGAGCTGTTTTTT. Translating gives CAITGTAPGGELFF.

The V and J genes are TRBV29-1 and TRBJ2-5, with D possibly being TRBD1 (5 bases). Deletions cut 1 base from V and 3 bases from J, with 12 bases between. CDR3 length: 14 amino acids. The germline CDR1 and CDR2 sequences are SQVTM and ANQGSEA. CDR3 loop: CSVEGHRSKETQYF. In DNA, the CDR3 is TGCAGCGTTGAAGGGCACAGGTCCAAAGAGACCCAGTACTTC. Together with reference TRBV29-1 and TRBJ2-5, the CDR3 gives the full variable domain: SAVISQKPSRDICQRGTSLTIQCQVDSQVTMMFWYRQQPGQSLTLIATANQGSEATYESGFVIDKFPISRPNLTFSTLTVSNMSPEDSSIYLCSVEGHRSKETQYFGPGTRLLVL.

The sample holds many counts of this clonotype. The chain couples TRBV12-3 or TRBV12-4 to TRBJ2-3; 16 nucleotides align to TRBD2. This CDR3 comprises 17 residues. V shed 10 bases and J 2 bases; nucleotides not matched to a gene: 9. CDR3 amino acids: CATRGTSGRAITDTQYF. CDR3 nucleotides: TGTGCCACCCGCGGGACTAGCGGGAGGGCCATCACAGATACGCAGTATTTT.

This clonotype was observed at least ten times. The chain has TRBV14 and TRBJ2-7, with 8 bases lining up with TRBD1. This CDR3 region has 14 residues. The V gene's germline CDR1 is SGHDN and CDR2 FVKESK. V was clipped by 4 bases and J by 2 bases; unmatched bases: 4. CDR3 amino acids: CASSRMTGAYEQYF. The CDR3 DNA is TGTGCCAGCAGCCGCATGACAGGGGCCTACGAGCAGTACTTC.

This clonotype was seen at least ten times. This chain connects TRBV27 to TRBJ2-7; possible D gene TRBD2, 7 bases. The CDR3 has 12 amino acids. CDR1 MNHEY and CDR2 SMNVEV come from the germline V gene (reference sequence). The germline V and J ends were trimmed by 5 bases and 7 bases, with 12 bases remaining between them. The CDR3 here is CASSRGGGEQYF. The CDR3 DNA reads TGTGCCAGCAGTCGAGGGGGAGGGGAGCAGTACTTC.

This clonotype was detected many times. Written as DNA, the CDR3 is TGCGCCAGCAGCTTGGCTCCTAGTATTTCAGATACGCAGTATTTT. Translated: CASSLAPSISDTQYF. This chain links TRBV5-1 with TRBJ2-3, with no clear D. V lost 0 bases, J lost 4 bases, and 12 bases lay in between. CDR1 is SGHRS, CDR2 YFSETQ, per germline. The CDR3 consists of 15 residues. The whole variable domain, remainder taken from reference TRBV5-1 and TRBJ2-3, is KAGVTQTPRYLIKTRGQQVTLSCSPISGHRSVSWYQQTPGQGLQFLFEYFSETQRNKGNFPGRFSGRQFSNSRSEMNVSTLELGDSALYLCASSLAPSISDTQYFGPGTRLTVL.

This clonotype has ten or more counts. CDR3 protein: CASSRNEKLFF. The CDR3 coding sequence is TGTGCCAGCAGCCGTAATGAAAAACTGTTTTTT. J is TRBJ1-4 and V is TRBV7-9; no clear D gene. The ends were cut back, 5 bases at V and 4 bases at J, with 2 bases in the middle. The germline CDR1 and CDR2 sequences are SEHNR and FQNEAQ (reference sequence). This CDR3 contains 11 residues.

This chain joins TRBV6-1 and TRBJ2-7, with unresolved D. The CDR3 loop spans 15 amino acids. The V gene's germline CDR1 is MNHNS and CDR2 SASEGT. V dropped 6 bases and J dropped 2 bases, with 17 bases sitting between them. DNA for the CDR3: TGTGCCAGCAGGCTAAAGTGGGCAAACCCCTACGAGCAGTACTTC. Its translation: CASRLKWANPYEQYF.

This clonotype showed up many times. This sequence joins TRBV7-3 and TRBJ2-5; 8 bases line up with TRBD1. This CDR3 is built from 15 residues. Germline V CDR1 and CDR2: SGHTA, FQGTGA. V lost 5 bases and J lost 2; bases outside the gene matches: 7. CDR3 coding DNA: TGTGCCAGCAGCCCCAACAGGGGGAGGCAAGAGACCCAGTACTTC. Translated, it gives CASSPNRGRQETQYF.

This clonotype was seen ten or more times. The rearrangement links TRBV20-1 to TRBJ1-2; 8 bases match TRBD1. V was pared by 5 bases and J by 5 bases, with 7 bases of the junction left unmatched. CDR1 and CDR2 from the germline V gene are DFQATT and SNEGSKA (reference sequence). The CDR3 loop spans 13 amino acids. The CDR3 is CSAGGQATYGYTF. CDR3 nucleotide sequence: TGCAGTGCTGGGGGACAGGCAACTTATGGCTACACCTTC.

There are many counts of this clonotype. The V gene is TRBV12-3 or TRBV12-4, the J gene TRBJ2-7; D remains ambiguous. This CDR3 is built from 11 residues. V lost 8 bases to trimming and J lost 6 bases, with 11 bases between them. The CDR3 reads CASAQISEQYF. The CDR3 DNA sequence: TGTGCCAGCGCCCAAATATCCGAGCAGTACTTC.

This clonotype was counted many times. This chain connects TRBV5-6 to TRBJ2-7, with D unclear. V was cut by 2 bases and J by 1 base, with 7 bases left in between. Germline-derived CDR1 and CDR2 are SGHDT and YYEEEE. This CDR3 contains 13 residues. CDR3 in DNA: TGTGCCAGCAGCTTTTACGTATCCTACGAGCAGTACTTC. Amino acid sequence: CASSFYVSYEQYF.

This clonotype was seen repeatedly, ten times or more. The chain couples TRBV15 to TRBJ2-2; D ambiguous. Germline CDR1 is LNHNV and CDR2 is YYDKDF (reference sequence). The CDR3 extends over 15 amino acids. Trimming took 4 bases from V and 5 from J, leaving 14 bases between them. CDR3 nucleotide sequence: TGTGCCACCAGCACGCCCTGGGGAAGGACCGGGGAGCTGTTTTTT. This codes for CATSTPWGRTGELFF.

Ten or more counts support this clonotype. The V and J genes are TRBV28 and TRBJ1-5; D call uncertain. The CDR3 totals 18 residues. The germline gives CDR1 MDHEN, CDR2 SYDVKM. V lost 6 bases and J lost 0, with 21 bases in between. The CDR3 reads CASRDASERRYSNQPQHF. The CDR3 bases are TGTGCCAGCAGGGACGCCTCTGAGCGCCGTTATAGCAATCAGCCCCAGCATTTT. Full variable domain (remainder filled in from reference TRBV28 and TRBJ1-5): DVKVTQSSRYLVKRTGEKVFLECVQDMDHENMFWYRQDPGLGLRLIYFSYDVKMKEKGDIPEGYSVSREKKERFSLILESASTNQTSMYLCASRDASERRYSNQPQHFGDGTRLSIL.

This clonotype was observed a few times. The chain has TRBV12-3 or TRBV12-4 and TRBJ2-1; 8 nucleotides align to TRBD2. After removal of 6 bases from V and 8 bases from J, the junction contained 15 bases not matched to a gene. The CDR3 is made up of 16 amino acids. The CDR3 here is CASRPILAGRTDEQFF. The DNA for the CDR3 is TGTGCCAGCAGACCCATTCTAGCGGGCCGTACGGATGAGCAGTTCTTC.

This clonotype was detected many times. The chain joins TRBV7-9 to TRBJ1-2; 7 bases align to TRBD1. The CDR3 is made up of 14 amino acids. The V gene end was trimmed by 2 bases and the J gene end by 8 bases; junction bases not matched to a gene: 8. Per germline, CDR1 SEHNR and CDR2 FQNEAQ (reference sequence). The CDR3 loop is CASSLIEGAEGYTF. The DNA of the CDR3 is TGTGCCAGCAGCTTAATTGAGGGGGCGGAAGGCTACACCTTC.

This clonotype has ten or more counts. The chain links TRBV18 to TRBJ2-1; unclear D gene. V was shortened by 6 bases and J by 5 bases, with 20 bases between the two germline ends. The germline V gene has CDR1 KGHSH and CDR2 LQKENI. CDR3 size: 16 residues. CDR3 in amino acids: CASSYWNSAGHNEQFF. The CDR3 DNA is TGTGCCAGCTCTTATTGGAACTCGGCAGGCCACAATGAGCAGTTCTTC.

This clonotype was seen ten or more times. V is TRBV12-3 or TRBV12-4 and J is TRBJ2-7; TRBD2 is a possible D gene (5 bases). Trimming took 6 bases from V and 6 from J, leaving 9 bases between them. The CDR3 has 11 residues. The CDR3 loop reads CASRARGEQYF. The CDR3 region has the DNA TGTGCCAGCAGGGCCCGGGGCGAGCAGTACTTC.

This clonotype was recorded at least ten times. The rearrangement links TRBV4-2 to TRBJ2-5; tentatively, D is TRBD1 (6 bases). The ends were cut back, 0 bases at V and 8 bases at J, with 13 bases in the middle. Germline V lookup: CDR1 LGHNA, CDR2 YNFKEQ. The CDR3 covers 14 residues. The CDR3 here is CASSQEPQGITQYF. For the CDR3, the DNA is TGTGCCAGCAGCCAAGAACCCCAGGGGATAACCCAGTACTTC.

This clonotype was found many times. The gene calls are TRBV20-1 and TRBJ1-2, with a tentative D call TRBD1 (6 bases). This CDR3 region has 15 residues. Trimming stripped 6 bases from V and 8 bases from J, with 25 bases between. Germline-derived CDR1 and CDR2 are DFQATT and SNEGSKA (reference sequence). CDR3 nucleotides: TGCAGTGCCCCGAACCGTCAGGGGAGACGGGAGGGCTACACCTTC. Protein sequence: CSAPNRQGRREGYTF.

This clonotype was detected many times. The chain is built from TRBV4-1 and TRBJ2-5, with 7 bases that match TRBD2. Trimming cost V 4 bases and J 1 base; bases outside gene matches: 9. This CDR3 comprises 16 residues. Germline V lookup: CDR1 MGHRA, CDR2 YSYEKL. The CDR3 reads CASSLLLAGFQETQYF. In DNA form, the CDR3 reads TGCGCCAGCAGCCTCTTGTTAGCGGGCTTCCAAGAGACCCAGTACTTC.

This clonotype has at least ten counts. The chain recombines TRBV12-3 or TRBV12-4 with TRBJ2-1, with unresolved D. The CDR3 is 12 residues long. With 8 bases removed from V and 4 bases from J, the gap between germline ends came to 9 bases. CDR3 coding DNA: TGTGCCAGCGGAAGACTTTACAATGAGCAGTTCTTC. Translated: CASGRLYNEQFF.

In its sample, this clonotype was seen many times. J is TRBJ2-7 and V is TRBV5-1; 10 bases are a match to TRBD1. With V trimmed by 3 bases and J by 4 bases, 1 base remained unmatched. This CDR3 comprises 13 residues. Germline V gene lookup returns CDR1 SGHRS and CDR2 YFSETQ. For the CDR3, the DNA is TGCGCCAGCAGCTCGGGACAGGGGTACGAGCAGTACTTC. Translation: CASSSGQGYEQYF.

This clonotype has ten or more counts. This rearrangement joins TRBV12-3 or TRBV12-4 to TRBJ2-4; possible D gene TRBD2, 5 bases. The CDR3 spans 14 residues. Deletions cut 7 bases from V and 10 bases from J, with 20 bases between. This chain's CDR3 is CASTIEGRDVIQYF. CDR3 bases: TGTGCCAGCACCATAGAAGGGAGAGACGTTATTCAGTACTTC.

In its sample, this clonotype was seen many times. The V call is TRBV13, the J call TRBJ2-7; 7 nucleotides match TRBD1. The CDR3 contains 16 residues. V lost 5 bases to trimming and J lost 5 bases; unmatched junction nucleotides: 15. Germline assignment: CDR1 PRHDT and CDR2 FYEKMQ (reference sequence). Here the CDR3 reads CASSINTGAAIHEQYF. The DNA of the CDR3 is TGTGCCAGCAGCATCAATACAGGGGCCGCCATCCACGAGCAGTACTTC. Full variable domain (outside the CDR3, taken from reference TRBV13 and TRBJ2-7): AAGVIQSPRHLIKEKRETATLKCYPIPRHDTVYWYQQGPGQDPQFLISFYEKMQSDKGSIPDRFSAQQFSDYHSELNMSSLELGDSALYFCASSINTGAAIHEQYFGPGTRLTVT.

This clonotype has a count of ten or more. This sequence joins TRBV11-3 and TRBJ2-1, with 7 bases fitting TRBD2. The CDR3 is 14 residues long. Losses at the gene ends were 1 base for V and 6 bases for J; bases not matched to a gene: 3. CDR1 and CDR2 from the germline V gene are SGHNT and YENEEA. CDR3 nucleotides: TGTGCCAGCAGCTTAGGTCGCGGGAGCAATGAGCAGTTCTTC. This translates into CASSLGRGSNEQFF. The variable domain in full, with the rest retrieved from reference TRBV11-3 and TRBJ2-1, is EAGVVQSPRYKIIEKKQPVAFWCNPISGHNTLYWYLQNLGQGPELLIRYENEEAVDDSQLPKDRFSAERLKGVDSTLKIQPAELGDSAVYLCASSLGRGSNEQFFGPGTRLTVL.

This clonotype was counted many times. The chain carries TRBV7-3 and TRBJ2-1; no reliable D call. This CDR3 spans 16 amino acids. V lost 2 bases to trimming and J lost 6 bases, with 17 bases between them. Germline CDR1 and CDR2: SGHTA and FQGTGA. The CDR3 DNA follows: TGTGCCAGCAGCTTATCCCCCTCGAGTCGTGCCAATGAGCAGTTCTTC. It codes for CASSLSPSSRANEQFF.

This clonotype was observed many times. The rearrangement joins TRBV27 to TRBJ2-1; D is ambiguous. CDR1 is MNHEY, CDR2 SMNVEV, per germline (reference sequence). CDR3 length equals 12 residues. Trimming left V 4 bases short and J 4 bases short, with 5 bases between. The CDR3 is CASSSRYNEQFF. As DNA, the CDR3 is TGTGCCAGCAGTTCCAGATACAATGAGCAGTTCTTC.

This clonotype showed up many times. The J gene is TRBJ2-1, the V gene TRBV7-8; 9 bases fit TRBD2. The germline V gene encodes CDR1 SGHVS and CDR2 FQNEAQ. CDR3 size: 15 residues. V gave up 6 bases and J gave up 7 bases; unmatched junction bases: 10. In nucleotides, the CDR3 is TGTGCCAGCAGTTCGGCGGGGGGGCGTTGGAATGAGCAGTTCTTC. Its protein is CASSSAGGRWNEQFF.

The sample holds many counts of this clonotype. J is TRBJ1-5 and V is TRBV7-8, with 7 nucleotides matching TRBD1. The CDR3 covers 14 residues. The germline gives CDR1 SGHVS, CDR2 FQNEAQ. V shed 5 bases, J shed 5 bases, and the junction held 6 bases outside the gene matches. The CDR3 spells CASSLDRSYQPQHF. CDR3 bases: TGTGCCAGCAGCCTGGACAGGTCTTATCAGCCCCAGCATTTT. The entire variable domain, with the rest obtained from reference TRBV7-8 and TRBJ1-5, is as follows: GAGVSQSPRYKVAKRGQDVALRCDPISGHVSLFWYQQALGQGPEFLTYFQNEAQLDKSGLPSDRFFAERPEGSVSTLKIQRTQQEDSAVYLCASSLDRSYQPQHFGDGTRLSIL.

In its sample, this clonotype was seen many times. This chain connects TRBV13 to TRBJ2-3; D gene unclear. The CDR3 contains 12 residues. V was cut by 3 bases and J by 6 bases, with 7 bases left in between. Germline loops: CDR1 PRHDT, CDR2 FYEKMQ (reference sequence). CDR3 bases: TGTGCCAGCAGCTTCCGGCTGGATACGCAGTATTTT. This translates into CASSFRLDTQYF.

This clonotype showed up many times. The rearrangement links TRBV2 to TRBJ1-4; D is ambiguous. There are 14 residues in the CDR3. Germline loops: CDR1 SNHLY, CDR2 FYNNEI. Trimming pared 3 bases from V and 3 bases from J, leaving 8 bases between. The CDR3 nucleotides are TGTGCCAGCAGTGAGAGACACTCTAATGAAAAACTGTTTTTT. Protein: CASSERHSNEKLFF.